The rows below give T cell receptor beta chains drawn from one sample of a study of OX40 agonist ivuxolimab in advanced cancers. The data were produced by immunoSEQ multiplex PCR, yet TCRdb's version contains in-frame clones alone and is incomplete. This sample yields 50,000 to 60,000 clones, of which over 75% are seen a single time; more than 1.2% belongs to the top ten. The sequencing used CD4+ or CD8+ T cells sorted from blood, collected in a trial of the OX40 agonist ivuxolimab. The receptors originated from an adult with an advanced solid tumor such as melanoma, head and neck, liver or kidney cancer. The CDR3 runs from the conserved cysteine through the conserved F or W. The D gene is left open where the match is weak. Clone size is not always given. Where it is, it says once, few, many or a class for expanded clones.

TRBJ2-5	few	TRBV7-2	TRBD2	TGTGCCAGCAGCTTACGGCCCTCAGCGGGGGTGACTAAAGAGACCCAGTACTTC	CASSLRPSAGVTKETQYF
TRBJ2-3	once	TRBV12-5	TRBD1	TGTGCTAGTGGTCCCGGAGGTCTGGACAGGGGGTCGCGGTATTTT	CASGPGGLDRGSRYF
TRBJ1-5	NA	TRBV6-1	NA	TGTGCCAGCAGTGTCTGGACGAGCAATCAGCCCCAGCATTTT	CASSVWTSNQPQHF
TRBJ2-3	NA	TRBV5-1	TRBD2	TGCGCCAGCAGCTTGGCGGAAATAGCGGGGGGTATCACAGATACGCAGTATTTT	CASSLAEIAGGITDTQYF
TRBJ1-1	few	TRBV27	TRBD1	TGTGCCAGCAGTACAGGGGGCTTGGACACTGAAGCTTTCTTT	CASSTGGLDTEAFF
TRBJ1-1	NA	TRBV15	TRBD1	TGTGCCACCAGCAGAGATCCCCAGGGGGCGGCTTTCTTT	CATSRDPQGAAFF
TRBJ2-2	few	TRBV7-7	NA	TGTGCTAGCAGCGAGACACGCTCGAACACCGGGGAGCTGTTTTTT	CASSETRSNTGELFF
TRBJ2-3	NA	TRBV5-1	NA	TGCGCCAGCAGCTTGATGGGGGTGGATACGCAGTATTTT	CASSLMGVDTQYF
TRBJ2-7	once	TRBV10-3	TRBD2	TGTGCCATCAGTGAGTCGAACGCTAGCGGCTACGAGCAGTACTTC	CAISESNASGYEQYF
TRBJ2-7	once	TRBV6-6	NA	TGTGCCAGCAGTTACAGGGACTCCTACGAGCAGTACTTC	CASSYRDSYEQYF
TRBJ2-7	few	TRBV5-1	TRBD2	TGCGCCAGCAGCTGGACTAGCGGGAGGGAGGGTGGCGAGCAGTACTTC	CASSWTSGREGGEQYF
TRBJ2-3	NA	TRBV9	NA	TGTGCCAGCAGCGTAGAAGGTAGGGTGACAGATACGCAGTATTTT	CASSVEGRVTDTQYF
TRBJ2-7	once	TRBV28	TRBD2	TGTGCCAGCCACGGCGGGGGAGGGTACGAGCAGTACTTC	CASHGGGGYEQYF
TRBJ2-4	NA	TRBV5-1	NA	TGCGCCAGCAGCTTGTCCGACAGCATAGCCAAAAACATTCAGTACTTC	CASSLSDSIAKNIQYF
TRBJ2-5	NA	TRBV11-2	NA	TGTGCCAGCAGCTCAGACCATCAAGAGACCCAGTACTTC	CASSSDHQETQYF
TRBJ2-1	NA	TRBV6-6	NA	TGTGCCAGCAGCCTCGCCGGGGAATACAATGAGCAGTTCTTC	CASSLAGEYNEQFF
TRBJ2-1	NA	TRBV5-1	NA	TGCGCCAGCAGCCTTCAAGGGACGTATCCTCCCTACAATGAGCAGTTCTTC	CASSLQGTYPPYNEQFF
TRBJ1-2	NA	TRBV6-1	NA	TGTGCCAGCAGTCATGACGGTAGTTTCTATGGCTACACCTTC	CASSHDGSFYGYTF
TRBJ2-3	medium-sized	TRBV23-1	TRBD1	TGCGCCAGTGGACAGGGAGGTTCTAATACGCAGTATTTT	CASGQGGSNTQYF
TRBJ1-1	NA	TRBV9	TRBD1	TGTGCCAGCAGTGGACAGGGCTTTAACACTGAAGCTTTCTTT	CASSGQGFNTEAFF
TRBJ2-1	NA	TRBV11-2	NA	TGTGCCAGCAGCTCGCATAGCAGGGAATATAGTGAGCAGTTCTTC	CASSSHSREYSEQFF
TRBJ2-3	NA	TRBV5-6	NA	TGTGCCAGCAGCCTTCCAGCGCACCCCACAGATACGCAGTATTTT	CASSLPAHPTDTQYF
TRBJ2-7	NA	TRBV9	NA	TGTGCCAGCAGCGTAAGCTCTTCCGCAAGAACCTACGAGCAGTACTTC	CASSVSSSARTYEQYF
TRBJ1-5	NA	TRBV2	NA	TGTGCCAGCAGTGAATTTTTAGACAGTTATCAGCCCCAGCATTTT	CASSEFLDSYQPQHF
TRBJ2-2	NA	TRBV6-5	NA	TGTGCCAGCAGTTACTGGGGGGCCGGGGAGCTGTTTTTT	CASSYWGAGELFF
TRBJ2-1	NA	TRBV28	NA	TGTGCCAGCAGTTCCATGACAGAGAGCTCCTACAATGAGCAGTTCTTC	CASSSMTESSYNEQFF
TRBJ1-3	NA	TRBV5-1	TRBD1	TGCGCCAGCAGCTTGGGGACAGGGGCTGGAAACACCATATATTTT	CASSLGTGAGNTIYF
TRBJ1-2	NA	TRBV30	TRBD1	TGTGCCTGGAGTGTACTCAGGACAGGGGGCCATGGCTACACCTTC	CAWSVLRTGGHGYTF
TRBJ1-1	once	TRBV29-1	TRBD1	TGCAGCGTTGAAGGTGCCAGGGGGCGCCGAGGCACTGAAGCTTTCTTT	CSVEGARGRRGTEAFF
TRBJ2-5	NA	TRBV11-3	TRBD2	TGTGCCAGCAGCGTGGGACTAGCGGGGTCTAAAGAGACCCAGTACTTC	CASSVGLAGSKETQYF
TRBJ2-3	NA	TRBV9	TRBD1	TGTGCCAGCAGCGGACAGGGGGCCATTGCAGATACGCAGTATTTT	CASSGQGAIADTQYF
TRBJ2-2	NA	TRBV9	TRBD2	TGTGCCAGCAGCCCCCGGGACTACTTTTCGATTCGGGAGCTGTTTTTT	CASSPRDYFSIRELFF
TRBJ1-1	once	TRBV2	TRBD1	TGTGCCAGGTCAACTGGGACAGTGAACACTGAAGCTTTCTTT	CARSTGTVNTEAFF
TRBJ2-3	NA	TRBV14	NA	TGTGCCAGCAGCCAAGGGGGGCGGGGGAGCACAGATACGCAGTATTTT	CASSQGGRGSTDTQYF
TRBJ1-2	once	TRBV4-2	NA	TGTGCCAGCAGCCAAGTGGGGCGGGACCAGGGCTACACCTTC	CASSQVGRDQGYTF
TRBJ2-2	NA	TRBV10-2	NA	TGCGCCAGCGCCCTACAGGGATCGGGCGGGGAGCTGTTTTTT	CASALQGSGGELFF
TRBJ2-7	NA	TRBV11-1	NA	TGTGCCAGCAGCTTAGCGCTGGGCTCCTACGAGCAGTACTTC	CASSLALGSYEQYF
TRBJ2-1	few	TRBV11-2	NA	TGTGCCAGCAGCCCCTGGGGGCTCTACAATGAGCAGTTCTTC	CASSPWGLYNEQFF
TRBJ1-1	NA	TRBV6-5	NA	TGTGCCAGCAGTTCTAACACTGAAGCTTTCTTT	CASSSNTEAFF
TRBJ1-1	NA	TRBV7-9	NA	TGTGCCAGCAGCTCCAGGACGAACACTGAAGCTTTCTTT	CASSSRTNTEAFF
TRBJ1-2	NA	TRBV7-2	TRBD1	TGTGCCAGCAGCTTATTAGGGACAGGCCTTGATGGCTACACCTTC	CASSLLGTGLDGYTF
TRBJ2-5	NA	TRBV19	TRBD2	TGTGCCAGTAGTACAAGACTAGCGGGGGGCGTAGAGACCCAGTACTTC	CASSTRLAGGVETQYF
TRBJ2-3	NA	TRBV15	TRBD2	TGTGCCACCAGCAGGCATCCTGGGACTAGCGGGAGGGCTACAGATACGCAGTATTTT	CATSRHPGTSGRATDTQYF
TRBJ1-1	NA	TRBV29-1	NA	TGCAGCGTTGTTTCAGATATGAACACTGAAGCTTTCTTT	CSVVSDMNTEAFF
TRBJ2-4	NA	TRBV5-6	NA	TGTGCCAGCAGCTTCCGTTCGAGAGAGTACTTC	CASSFRSREYF
TRBJ2-7	NA	TRBV11-3	NA	TGTGCCAGCAGCCCGAGAATGCACGAGCAGTACTTC	CASSPRMHEQYF
TRBJ2-2	NA	TRBV19	NA	TGTGCCAGTAGTTCCCGGGGAGGGGGTACCGGGGAGCTGTTTTTT	CASSSRGGGTGELFF
TRBJ2-2	NA	TRBV9	TRBD1	TGTGCCAGCAGCGTGTTACAGGGGGCCGGGGAGCTGTTTTTT	CASSVLQGAGELFF
TRBJ1-2	NA	TRBV4-2	NA	TGTGCCAGCAGCCAAGCGCAGGAGGGGGCTAACTATGGCTACACCTTC	CASSQAQEGANYGYTF
TRBJ1-6	NA	TRBV7-3	NA	TGTGCCAGCAGCTTAAGGGGGGTAAATTCACCCCTCCACTTT	CASSLRGVNSPLHF
TRBJ2-6	NA	TRBV7-9	NA	TGTGCCAGCAGCTTAGAGCCGGGCCGGGGGGCCAACGTCCTGACTTTC	CASSLEPGRGANVLTF
TRBJ2-7	NA	TRBV6-1	TRBD1	TGTGCCAGCAGTGCACCCGACAGGGGCGGGACCTACGAGCAGTACTTC	CASSAPDRGGTYEQYF
TRBJ2-3	NA	TRBV28	TRBD2	TGTGCCAGCCTCCGTAGCGGGGGGTTGGGTTTGAATACGCAGTATTTT	CASLRSGGLGLNTQYF
TRBJ2-1	NA	TRBV7-8	NA	TGTGCCAGCAGCTACCGGGACTCAACCTACAATGAGCAGTTCTTC	CASSYRDSTYNEQFF
TRBJ2-2	NA	TRBV7-6	TRBD2	TGTGCCAGCAGCTCACCGGGACTACAGAACACCGGGGAGCTGTTTTTT	CASSSPGLQNTGELFF